The source of this TCR beta chain is a study of T cell repertoires in aging, cancer and after chemotherapy. Study in general: Six age groups, ranging from 30 or younger to 70 or older, included the donors. Healthy donor repertoires were recorded over several months to years and showed clear clonal overlap.

This clonotype is termed medium-sized. No antigen is known for it. The template was genomic DNA from peripheral blood, not RNA. Germline V CDR1 and CDR2: LNHNV, YYDKDF (reference sequence). This CDR3 comprises 13 residues. V lost 3 bases and J lost 2, with 7 bases in between. A mixed TRB-A/B primer pool amplified rearranged TRB by multiplex touch-down PCR. TCRdb reprocessed the multiplex PCR reads via MiXCR and lists one record per CDR3 protein. The top ten hold about 49% of the sample, which has about 3,300 distinct CDR3 sequences, under 40% seen once. The study's findings and limits: In cancer patients, declining TCR diversity with age involved lost richness and lost evenness. Untreated cancer patients had significantly lower blood TCR diversity than age-matched healthy donors.

The sequence was obtained from a human donor in good health. The sample consisted of blood. The J gene is TRBJ1-2, the V gene TRBV15; no reliable D call. The CDR3 here is CATSSDINYGYTF. DNA for the CDR3: TGTGCCACCAGCAGCGACATAAACTATGGCTACACCTTC.